The entry below describes one T cell receptor (beta chain). These data are taken from a study of blood T cell repertoires in COVID-19. Participant reports of clinical history set cohort assignment. In the study's own analysis: Cell counts per sample came from amplifying reference gene primers. Here immunoSEQ multiplex PCR was the method, and the copy in TCRdb shows in-frame clones only, minus some. Clone size and V and J calls were adopted from that table, with D and trimming inferred from the DNA. This sample yields roughly 150,000 clones, of which around 82% are seen a single time; around 18% belongs to the top ten. Germline CDR1 and CDR2: SGDLS and YYNGEE. V lost 4 bases and J 0 bases, leaving 16 bases between the germline ends. This CDR3 comprises 16 residues.

The sequence was collected from a man aged 55 to 70 who had recovered from COVID-19. The source material was PBMCs or T cells enriched from blood (not recorded which). This chain joins TRBV9 and TRBJ2-5, with TRBD1 as a possible D gene (6 bases). DNA for the CDR3: TGTGCCAGCAGCTCCCCGGACAGCATATACCAAGAGACCCAGTACTTC. It is translated as CASSSPDSIYQETQYF.